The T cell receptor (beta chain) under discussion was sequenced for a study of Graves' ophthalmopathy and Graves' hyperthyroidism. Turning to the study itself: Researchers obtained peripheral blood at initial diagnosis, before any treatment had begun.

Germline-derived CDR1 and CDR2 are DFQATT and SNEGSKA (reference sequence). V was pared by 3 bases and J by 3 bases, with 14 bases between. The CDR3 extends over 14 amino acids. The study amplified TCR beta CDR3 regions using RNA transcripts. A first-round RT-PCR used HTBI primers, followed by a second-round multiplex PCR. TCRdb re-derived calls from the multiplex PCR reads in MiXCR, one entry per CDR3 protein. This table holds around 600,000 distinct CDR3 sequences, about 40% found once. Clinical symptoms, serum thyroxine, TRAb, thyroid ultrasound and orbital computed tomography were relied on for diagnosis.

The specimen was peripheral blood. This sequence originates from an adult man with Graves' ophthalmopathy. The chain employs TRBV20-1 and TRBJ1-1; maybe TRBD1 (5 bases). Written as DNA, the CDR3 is TGCAGTGCTAGGGGACTAGCGGGGGACACTGAAGCTTTCTTT. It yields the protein CSARGLAGDTEAFF.